These 5 T cell receptor beta chains share one sample of origin, sequenced in a study of T-cell reconstitution after alpha-beta-depleted transplantation in children. This sample's TCRbeta library carried unique molecular identifier barcodes. TCRdb recomputed calls from the PCR reads with MiXCR, one row per CDR3 protein. The data show over 550,000 distinct CDR3 sequences, over 9.5% seen once. This specimen consisted of PBMCs from the stem cell graft donor, obtained from the stem cell graft. The receptors come from a human donor who donated a stem cell graft to a child with acute myeloid leukemia.

This chain connects TRBV6-6 to TRBJ2-5; D might be TRBD1 (6 bases). The CDR3 is 13 amino acids. The V gene lost 6 bases and the J gene lost 1 base, with 9 bases spanning the gap. Germline CDR1 MNHNY, CDR2 SVGAGI (reference sequence). CDR3 residues: CASRTGFQETQYF. Written as DNA, the CDR3 is TGTGCCAGCAGGACAGGTTTCCAAGAGACCCAGTACTTC.

This clonotype was counted a few times. The V and J genes are TRBV20-1 and TRBJ1-6, with D unresolved. V lost 2 bases, J lost 0 bases, and 20 bases lay in between. Germline V gene sequence: CDR1 DFQATT, CDR2 SNEGSKA (reference sequence). The CDR3 spans 19 residues. Here the CDR3 DNA reads TGCAGTGCTAGATCCCTTAAGAGGGTAGGAAGCTCCTATAATTCACCCCTCCACTTT. The encoded protein is CSARSLKRVGSSYNSPLHF.

This chain links TRBV5-1 with TRBJ2-7; either TRBD1 or TRBD2 may fit D (6 bases each). V was pared by 4 bases and J by 3 bases, with 17 bases between. The CDR3 contains 15 residues. Germline CDR1 and CDR2: SGHRS and YFSETQ. As DNA, the CDR3 is TGCGCCAGCAGCCCGGAGGGGGGCAGGGGCTACGAGCAGTACTTC. The encoded protein is CASSPEGGRGYEQYF.

This clonotype was detected many times. This chain joins TRBV6-1 and TRBJ1-3; possibly TRBD1 for D (6 bases). CDR1 MNHNS and CDR2 SASEGT come from the germline V gene. This CDR3 has 14 amino acids. V was trimmed by 4 bases and J by 5 bases, leaving 12 bases between them. CDR3 residues: CASSGTEGRNTIYF. The CDR3 nucleotides read TGTGCCAGCAGTGGGACAGAAGGCAGAAACACCATATATTTT.

This clonotype was found many times. The CDR3 region is CASSLNLAAGDEQFF. CDR3 DNA sequence: TGTGCCAGCAGCTTAAACTTAGCGGCGGGGGATGAGCAGTTCTTC. The V and J genes are TRBV7-3 and TRBJ2-1; TRBD2 agrees at 7 bases. In germline, CDR1 is SGHTA, CDR2 FQGTGA. The CDR3 has 15 amino acids. Germline trimming cut 1 base from V and 8 bases from J; bases unmatched to any gene: 8.